The subject of this entry is one TCR beta chain. Its antigen remains unknown. In TCRdb, the reads were re-called with MiXCR into one record per CDR3 protein. Of 250,000 to 300,000 distinct CDR3 sequences listed, around 20% were seen once; the top ten hold roughly 19%. Germline V gene data show CDR1 as SGHTS and CDR2 as YDEGEE. The CDR3 covers 16 residues. Germline trimming cut 0 bases from V and 2 bases from J; bases unmatched to any gene: 2. The entry originates in a study of T cell repertoires in cytomegalovirus infection. The chain joins TRBV5-8 to TRBJ2-5; 12 bases align to TRBD1. The source of this sequence is a human donor in good health (CMV status not recorded). Some clones in this sample may be carry-over from other donors' samples. Material: cultured PBMCs, obtained from culture after CMV antigen stimulation. The chain's CDR3 is CASSLGDRGRQETQYF. For the CDR3, the DNA is TGTGCCAGCAGCTTGGGGGACAGGGGGCGGCAAGAGACCCAGTACTTC. The whole variable domain, filled in from reference TRBV5-8 and TRBJ2-5, reads EAGVTQSPTHLIKTRGQQATLRCSPISGHTSVYWYQQALGLGLQFLLWYDEGEERNRGNFPPRFSGRQFPNYSSELNVNALELEDSALYLCASSLGDRGRQETQYFGPGTRLLVL.